This T cell receptor (beta chain) came from a study of vaccination and CD4 T cells after COVID-19. In the study overall: Controls used CEFX viral epitopes (positive), HIV-1 Nef peptides (negative), or no peptide. Study-wide findings and caveats: The authors identified 304 of 307 vaccine-specific clones in convalescent patients as spike mono-reactive.

The CDR3 has 15 residues. Per germline, CDR1 SEHNR and CDR2 FQNEAQ (reference sequence). V lost 6 bases and J 0 bases, leaving 13 bases between the germline ends. Treatment specified: roughly ten-day PBMC culture with coronavirus spike peptide pools or control peptides (ViraFEST assay). TCRs were sequenced by ViraFEST after antigen-specific T cells had been expanded with peptide pools. Following culture for more than eight days, CD4+ T cells were isolated by negative selection. With the Oncomine TCR Beta short-read assay, DNA from cultured CD4+ T cells was sequenced. TCRdb used MiXCR to reprocess the PCR reads, holding one entry per CDR3 protein. The sample shows under 15,000 distinct CDR3 sequences, over 30% of them seen only once. Regarding this clonotype: As yet, its antigen is unknown.

This chain links TRBV7-9 with TRBJ2-3; weak D call: TRBD2 (6 bases). Material for sequencing was cultured CD4+ T cells from blood. This receptor was identified in a human donor with COVID-19. CDR3 nucleotide sequence: TGTGCCAGCAGACCGACTAGATACAGCACAGATACGCAGTATTTT. Residues: CASRPTRYSTDTQYF.